Following are 26 T cell receptor beta chains from one sample sequenced in a study of T cell responses to AZD1222 COVID-19 vaccine. TCRdb's table, derived via immunoSEQ multiplex PCR, lists solely in-frame clones and lacks some. The sample includes 130,000 or so clones, roughly 93% of them seen just once. Source: peripheral blood, taken on day 0 of AZD1222 vaccination. The receptors originated from an adult in good health.

The rearrangement joins TRBV25-1 to TRBJ2-2; TRBD1 might be the D (5 bases). Germline-derived CDR1 and CDR2 are MGHDK and SYGVNS. The CDR3 contains 14 residues. The germline V and J ends were trimmed by 2 bases and 7 bases, with 11 bases remaining between them. Here the CDR3 reads CASSETGFNGELFF. As DNA, the CDR3 is TGTGCCAGCAGTGAAACAGGCTTTAACGGGGAGCTGTTTTTT. The full variable domain, completed using reference TRBV25-1 and TRBJ2-2, is EADIYQTPRYLVIGTGKKITLECSQTMGHDKMYWYQQDPGMELHLIHYSYGVNSTEKGDLSSESTVSRIRTEHFPLTLESARPSHTSQYLCASSETGFNGELFFGEGSRLTVL.

This clone was recorded a few times. The rearrangement joins TRBV6-5 to TRBJ2-7; D may match TRBD1 or TRBD2 (5 bases each). The CDR3 loop spans 15 amino acids. In germline, CDR1 is MNHEY, CDR2 SVGAGI. Trimming shortened V by 2 bases and J by 2 bases, and 13 bases separated the two germline ends. The CDR3 DNA reads TGTGCCAGCAGTTACGACCTGGGACGGACCTACGAGCAGTACTTC. This encodes CASSYDLGRTYEQYF.

This chain uses TRBV19 with TRBJ1-1; possible D gene TRBD1, 6 bases. Trimming removed 2 bases at V and 0 bases at J, with 10 bases between. The CDR3 sequence is 15 residues long. CDR1 LNHDA and CDR2 SQIVND come from the germline V gene (reference sequence). The CDR3 DNA is TGTGCCAGTAGTATAATTAACAGGGTGAACACTGAAGCTTTCTTT. Its translation: CASSIINRVNTEAFF.

The V gene is TRBV15, the J gene TRBJ1-2; D might be TRBD1 (6 bases). Trimming shortened V by 0 bases and J by 1 base, and 21 bases separated the two germline ends. Germline loops: CDR1 LNHNV, CDR2 YYDKDF (reference sequence). The CDR3 has 19 amino acids. CDR3 region: CATSRDGGLGAPINYGYTF. The CDR3, as DNA: TGTGCCACCAGCAGAGATGGGGGGTTGGGGGCCCCAATTAACTATGGCTACACCTTC.

The genes are TRBV29-1 and TRBJ2-5; 7 nucleotides align to TRBD1. This CDR3 has 13 amino acids. V lost 7 bases, J lost 2 bases, and 7 bases stayed unmatched. CDR1 and CDR2 (germline): SQVTM, ANQGSEA. In DNA form, the CDR3 reads TGCAGCGCGCGACAGGGAACACAAGAGACCCAGTACTTC. Translation gives CSARQGTQETQYF.

This clone occurred once. The V gene is TRBV2, the J gene TRBJ1-1; tentatively, D is TRBD1 (5 bases). Germline V gene sequence: CDR1 SNHLY, CDR2 FYNNEI. CDR3 length equals 13 residues. V lost 7 bases and J lost 7, with 16 bases in between. This chain's CDR3 is CASIRGEENEAFF. In nucleotides, the CDR3 is TGTGCCAGCATACGGGGGGAAGAAAATGAAGCTTTCTTT. The full variable domain, completed using reference TRBV2 and TRBJ1-1, is EPEVTQTPSHQVTQMGQEVILRCVPISNHLYFYWYRQILGQKVEFLVSFYNNEISEKSEIFDDQFSVERPDGSNFTLKIRSTKLEDSAMYFCASIRGEENEAFFGQGTRLTVV.

V usage is TRBV3-1 (or the pseudogene TRBV3-2) and J usage is TRBJ2-7, with a weak D call TRBD1 (6 bases). The CDR3 runs to 16 residues. CDR1 is LGHDT and CDR2 is YNNKEL in the germline V gene (reference sequence). V was trimmed by 1 base and J by 1 base, leaving 14 bases between them. CDR3 sequence (DNA): TGTGCCAGCAGCCAAGCCGGGCAGGGGAATTCCTACGAGCAGTACTTC. It yields the protein CASSQAGQGNSYEQYF.

The J gene is TRBJ2-2, the V gene TRBV9; 7 bases match TRBD1. CDR1 and CDR2 (germline): SGDLS, YYNGEE. J gave up 4 bases and V 0 bases, and 6 bases lay outside the gene matches. This CDR3 is 16 amino acids long. CDR3 protein: CASSVAPGGSTGELFF. Written as DNA, the CDR3 is TGTGCCAGCAGCGTAGCCCCAGGGGGAAGCACCGGGGAGCTGTTTTTT.

This chain joins TRBV11-3 and TRBJ2-2, with 12 bases that match TRBD2. The CDR3 runs 17 residues. After removal of 5 bases from V and 5 bases from J, the junction contained 9 bases not matched to a gene. Germline CDR1 SGHNT, CDR2 YENEEA. The DNA for the CDR3 is TGTGCCAGCAGCCCGACTAGCGGGGGCCATATAACCGGGGAGCTGTTTTTT. It codes for CASSPTSGGHITGELFF.

The chain links TRBV6-5 to TRBJ2-3, with unresolved D. The V and J ends lost 4 bases and 2 bases respectively, with 10 bases between them. The CDR3 consists of 14 residues. Germline CDR1 reads MNHEY; CDR2 reads SVGAGI. In nucleotides, the CDR3 is TGTGCCAGCAGTTTCAGAAGCAACACAGATACGCAGTATTTT. This gives the protein CASSFRSNTDTQYF.

The V call is TRBV7-9, the J call TRBJ1-1; D gene uncertain. Germline CDR1 is SEHNR and CDR2 is FQNEAQ (reference sequence). Trimming removed 2 bases from V and 0 bases from J, with 10 bases in between. The CDR3 spans 15 residues. The DNA of the CDR3 is TGTGCCAGCAGCTTAAACGACGGTATGAACACTGAAGCTTTCTTT. The encoded protein is CASSLNDGMNTEAFF.

This sequence joins TRBV6-5 and TRBJ1-2; perhaps TRBD1 as D (5 bases). V was pared by 0 bases and J by 3 bases, with 14 bases between. The CDR3 totals 16 residues. Germline CDR1 reads MNHEY; CDR2 reads SVGAGI. CDR3 nucleotide sequence: TGTGCCAGCAGTTACTCCCTCTACACAGGATACTATGGCTACACCTTC. It yields the protein CASSYSLYTGYYGYTF.

This chain joins TRBV6-9 and TRBJ2-7; D assignment may be TRBD1 or TRBD2 (5 bases each). The ends were cut back, 4 bases at V and 0 bases at J, with 13 bases in the middle. In germline, CDR1 is MNHGY, CDR2 SVAAGI. The CDR3 is 15 amino acids. This CDR3 reads CASSFLVGVSYEQYF. CDR3 coding DNA: TGTGCCAGCAGTTTCCTAGTGGGGGTCTCCTACGAGCAGTACTTC.

The rearrangement uses TRBV5-1 and TRBJ2-5, with 7 bases matching TRBD1. In germline, CDR1 is SGHRS, CDR2 YFSETQ. The V segment lost 4 bases and the J segment 1 base; nucleotides outside the gene matches: 1. This CDR3 comprises 13 residues. Written as DNA, the CDR3 is TGCGCCAGCAGCGGGGACAGCCAAGAGACCCAGTACTTC. It specifies CASSGDSQETQYF.

This sequence joins TRBV10-3 and TRBJ1-2, with D tentatively TRBD1 (6 bases). The CDR3 has 14 residues. The V gene's germline CDR1 is ENHRY and CDR2 SYGVKD. Trimming cost V 3 bases and J 8 bases, with 16 bases left between them. CDR3 in amino acids: CAISDDTGHKGYTF. CDR3 DNA: TGTGCCATCAGTGACGACACGGGACACAAAGGCTACACCTTC.

The chain joins TRBV5-1 to TRBJ2-5, with D tentatively TRBD2 (5 bases). The CDR3 consists of 14 residues. V lost 0 bases and J 1 base, leaving 7 bases between the germline ends. Germline V CDR1 and CDR2: SGHRS, YFSETQ. The DNA for the CDR3 is TGCGCCAGCAGCTTGGGAGGACTCCAAGAGACCCAGTACTTC. Translated: CASSLGGLQETQYF.

The chain employs TRBV7-2 and TRBJ1-1; 7 bases are a match to TRBD1. CDR1 is SGHTA, CDR2 FQGNSA, per germline. The CDR3 totals 16 residues. Trimming took 3 bases from V and 1 from J; bases not matched to a gene: 8. In nucleotides, the CDR3 is TGTGCCAGCAGCTTGTGGCAGGGGGGGCCGAACACTGAAGCTTTCTTT. Translation: CASSLWQGGPNTEAFF.

This clone appeared once. V gene TRBV5-1 combines with J gene TRBJ2-7; 8 nucleotides agree with TRBD1. From germline, CDR1 is SGHRS and CDR2 YFSETQ. The length of the CDR3 is 15 residues. Germline trimming cut 4 bases from V and 2 bases from J; bases unmatched to any gene: 8. The CDR3, as DNA: TGCGCCAGCAGCCAAGAAACGGGACAGGCCTACGAGCAGTACTTC. Translating gives CASSQETGQAYEQYF.

This chain connects TRBV4-1 to TRBJ1-4, with no clear D. This CDR3 region has 14 residues. The ends were cut back, 2 bases at V and 8 bases at J, with 12 bases in the middle. The germline gives CDR1 MGHRA, CDR2 YSYEKL. The CDR3 loop is CASSQNEDWEKLFF. The CDR3 region has the DNA TGCGCCAGCAGCCAAAATGAGGATTGGGAAAAACTGTTTTTT.

This clone was seen just once. V usage is TRBV4-1 and J usage is TRBJ1-2; D uncertain. CDR1 is MGHRA and CDR2 is YSYEKL in the germline V gene. Trimming stripped 5 bases from V and 4 bases from J, with 14 bases between. This CDR3 has 14 residues. CDR3 residues: CASSTTWSGYGYTF. For the CDR3, the DNA is TGCGCCAGCAGCACAACCTGGTCCGGCTATGGCTACACCTTC.

This rearrangement joins TRBV4-2 to TRBJ1-1; D is possibly TRBD1 (5 bases). This CDR3 is built from 13 residues. Germline V gives CDR1 LGHNA, CDR2 YNFKEQ. Trimming pared 4 bases from V and 1 base from J, leaving 7 bases between. CDR3 amino acids: CASSPDTNTEAFF. The CDR3 DNA reads as TGTGCCAGCAGCCCGGACACGAACACTGAAGCTTTCTTT.

The rearrangement links TRBV10-2 to TRBJ1-5; D might be TRBD1 (5 bases). V lost 6 bases and J 1 base, leaving 10 bases between the germline ends. Germline assignment: CDR1 WSHSY and CDR2 SAAADI. The CDR3 loop spans 14 amino acids. In nucleotides, the CDR3 is TGCGCCAGCAGGCCCCCAGGGAGCAATCAGCCCCAGCATTTT. It is translated as CASRPPGSNQPQHF.

This clone was counted a single time. V and J are TRBV2 and TRBJ2-2, with 7 nucleotides matching TRBD1. Germline V gene sequence: CDR1 SNHLY, CDR2 FYNNEI. The CDR3 sequence is 14 residues long. V lost 10 bases, J lost 6 bases, and 11 bases stayed unmatched. The CDR3 sequence: CATTGATQSGELFF. The CDR3, as DNA: TGTGCCACCACAGGGGCGACTCAGTCCGGGGAGCTGTTTTTT.

The gene calls are TRBV6-5 and TRBJ2-2; 7 bases align to TRBD1. The CDR3 loop spans 15 amino acids. Trimming at V came to 2 bases and at J to 6 bases, leaving 6 bases not matched to a gene. Germline V CDR1 and CDR2: MNHEY, SVGAGI. The CDR3 loop reads CASSYRTTGSGELFF. The CDR3 bases are TGTGCCAGCAGTTACCGCACGACAGGGTCCGGGGAGCTGTTTTTT.

The CDR3 nucleotides read TGTGCCAGTAGTAGAGGCGGGGGGGCTCCAGATACGCAGTATTTT. Its protein product is CASSRGGGAPDTQYF. J is TRBJ2-3 and V is TRBV19, with 9 positions matching TRBD2. The CDR3 totals 15 residues. V was clipped by 4 bases and J by 4 bases; unmatched bases: 6. The germline V gene encodes CDR1 LNHDA and CDR2 SQIVND (reference sequence).

J is TRBJ1-4 and V is TRBV5-1; D gene uncertain. This CDR3 contains 13 residues. Deletions cut 4 bases from V and 11 bases from J, with 15 bases between. CDR1 and CDR2 from the germline V gene are SGHRS and YFSETQ. CDR3 nucleotide sequence: TGCGCCAGCAGCCCAGCGCCGGGAGGGAAACTGTTTTTT. It encodes CASSPAPGGKLFF.